This record concerns one TCR beta chain sequence. The target antigen is unknown. The single heparinised draw taken from each donor contained about 100 mL of blood on average. It was via CD45RO/CCR7/CD25/CD127/CD95/CD27 that CD4+ naive, central memory, regulatory and stem cell-like memory cells were sorted. The CDR3 is made up of 15 amino acids. V was pared by 1 base and J by 2 bases, with 13 bases between. Germline V lookup: CDR1 SQVTM, CDR2 ANQGSEA. These data belong to a study of beta chain features in type 1 diabetes. The study, taken as a whole, reports: Lower insertion and higher deletion counts appeared at VDJ junctions in type 1 diabetes patients. An over-representation of cells with high TCR expression could result from cDNA sequencing.

As every portion of the isolated RNA was reverse transcribed, the sequencing read expressed TCRB transcripts. This table comes from immunoSEQ multiplex PCR, and its TCRdb copy is limited to in-frame clones, with some not included. The data contain a few hundred thousand clones, about 30% of them singletons. The chain uses TRBV29-1 and TRBJ2-3, with a tentative D call TRBD2 (5 bases). Material for sequencing was naive CD4+ T cells from blood. The TCR sequence derives from a man aged 18 to 35 in good health. In DNA, the CDR3 is TGCAGCGTTGAAGGTCGAAGCGGAACCACAGATACGCAGTATTTT. Translating it yields CSVEGRSGTTDTQYF.